Presented here are 18 T cell receptor beta chains from one specimen sequenced in a study of blood T cell repertoires in COVID-19. Assay: immunoSEQ multiplex PCR; the TCRdb copy retains only in-frame clones and omits some. The table lists hundreds of thousands of clones, 75% to 85% of them singletons, with roughly 12% in the top ten. Sequenced sample: peripheral blood. The source is a woman in her sixties with active or convalescent COVID-19.

The chain carries TRBV12-3 or TRBV12-4 and TRBJ1-4; unclear D gene. V was pared by 4 bases and J by 7 bases, with 10 bases between. The CDR3 runs 13 residues. CDR3 nucleotide sequence: TGTGCCAGCAGTTACCTGGCTGGTGAAAAACTGTTTTTT. Amino acid sequence: CASSYLAGEKLFF.

The V call is TRBV27, the J call TRBJ1-1, with 7 bases fitting TRBD1. Germline lookup yields CDR1 MNHEY and CDR2 SMNVEV (reference sequence). There are 19 residues in the CDR3. V was pared by 0 bases and J by 4 bases, with 17 bases of the junction left unmatched. CDR3 sequence: CASSLSPSRTGRMGTEAFF. CDR3 bases: TGTGCCAGCAGTTTATCCCCCTCGAGGACAGGCCGGATGGGCACTGAAGCTTTCTTT.

This chain joins TRBV5-1 and TRBJ2-3; maybe TRBD2 (5 bases). Germline CDR1 SGHRS, CDR2 YFSETQ. The germline V and J ends were trimmed by 4 bases and 1 base, with 13 bases remaining between them. The CDR3 sequence is 15 residues long. The CDR3 loop is CASSLGGPRTDTQYF. Here the CDR3 DNA reads TGCGCCAGCAGCCTCGGCGGGCCTCGCACAGATACGCAGTATTTT.

J is TRBJ2-7 and V is TRBV12-3 or TRBV12-4; D gene uncertain. Trimming cost V 2 bases and J 4 bases, with 6 bases left between them. This CDR3 has 12 amino acids. The DNA for the CDR3 is TGTGCCAGCAGTTTAAGAGATTACGAGCAGTACTTC. Protein sequence: CASSLRDYEQYF.

The J gene is TRBJ2-3, the V gene TRBV6-5; weak D call: TRBD2 (5 bases). CDR3 length: 14 amino acids. V lost 6 bases and J lost 0, with 10 bases in between. The germline gives CDR1 MNHEY, CDR2 SVGAGI. For the CDR3, the DNA is TGTGCCAGCAGGGACTCTTCTAGCACAGATACGCAGTATTTT. As protein: CASRDSSSTDTQYF.

V usage is TRBV29-1 and J usage is TRBJ2-3; TRBD2 might be the D (6 bases). The CDR3 is 14 amino acids. The germline V gene encodes CDR1 SQVTM and CDR2 ANQGSEA. The V end was cut by 5 bases, the J end by 4 bases, with 16 bases between. The CDR3 reads CSVQPGDGSDTQYF. CDR3 nucleotides: TGCAGCGTTCAGCCGGGAGATGGATCAGATACGCAGTATTTT.

For the CDR3, the DNA is TGCGCCAGCAGCTTGGCCGGGACAGGGAAGGTGAATGGCTACACCTTC. It yields the protein CASSLAGTGKVNGYTF. J is TRBJ1-2 and V is TRBV5-1; TRBD1 agrees at 9 bases. Germline CDR1 SGHRS, CDR2 YFSETQ. The CDR3 is made up of 16 amino acids. The trim removed 0 bases at V and 6 bases at J, leaving 9 bases unmatched.

The gene calls are TRBV29-1 and TRBJ1-2, with TRBD1 matching 9 bases. The J segment lost 3 bases and the V segment lost 3 bases, leaving 5 bases of the junction unmatched. This CDR3 spans 14 amino acids. Germline V lookup: CDR1 SQVTM, CDR2 ANQGSEA. CDR3 in DNA: TGCAGCGTTGATCCGACAGGGGGGGACTATGGCTACACCTTC. Encoded protein: CSVDPTGGDYGYTF.

The gene calls are TRBV2 and TRBJ1-4, with TRBD1 as a possible D gene (5 bases). The CDR3 is made up of 13 amino acids. The V and J ends lost 5 bases and 8 bases respectively, with 12 bases between them. Per germline, CDR1 SNHLY and CDR2 FYNNEI. The CDR3 nucleotides are TGTGCCAGCAGTTGGCAGGGTGTCGAAAAACTGTTTTTT. Its protein product is CASSWQGVEKLFF.

The J gene is TRBJ2-1, the V gene TRBV4-3; the match to TRBD2 covers 16 bases. CDR1 and CDR2 (germline): LGHNA, YSLEER. The CDR3 is made up of 18 amino acids. Losses at the gene ends were 3 bases for V and 8 bases for J; bases not matched to a gene: 10. CDR3 sequence (DNA): TGCGCCAGCAGCCAGGAACCCGGGACTAGCGGGGGGGCTCATGAGCAGTTCTTC. Translating gives CASSQEPGTSGGAHEQFF.

The V and J genes are TRBV6-1 and TRBJ1-5, with TRBD1 matching 9 bases. Germline CDR1 and CDR2: MNHNS and SASEGT. This CDR3 comprises 14 residues. Trimming cost V 6 bases and J 6 bases; bases outside gene matches: 6. The CDR3 sequence: CASSAGQGRQPQHF. The CDR3 nucleotides are TGTGCCAGCAGCGCCGGACAGGGGCGTCAGCCCCAGCATTTT.

The chain couples TRBV5-8 to TRBJ2-1; weak D call: TRBD1 (6 bases). Germline loops: CDR1 SGHTS, CDR2 YDEGEE. Trimming took off 4 bases at V and 4 bases at J, with 12 bases between the two ends. The CDR3 totals 14 residues. CDR3 sequence reads: CASSPGRGYNEQFF. The DNA of the CDR3 is TGTGCCAGCAGCCCGGGCAGGGGATACAATGAGCAGTTCTTC. The full variable domain, completed using reference TRBV5-8 and TRBJ2-1, is EAGVTQSPTHLIKTRGQQATLRCSPISGHTSVYWYQQALGLGLQFLLWYDEGEERNRGNFPPRFSGRQFPNYSSELNVNALELEDSALYLCASSPGRGYNEQFFGPGTRLTVL.

V is TRBV2 and J is TRBJ2-2; a possible D gene is TRBD2 (5 bases). Germline lookup yields CDR1 SNHLY and CDR2 FYNNEI. This CDR3 region has 13 residues. V was trimmed by 7 bases and J by 1 base, leaving 7 bases between them. The CDR3 protein is CASNGENTGELFF. The CDR3, as DNA: TGTGCCAGCAACGGGGAGAACACCGGGGAGCTGTTTTTT.

The chain has TRBV6-5 and TRBJ2-3, with no clear D. The CDR3 length is 13 residues. Trimming cost V 5 bases and J 2 bases, with 8 bases left between them. Germline CDR1 reads MNHEY; CDR2 reads SVGAGI. CDR3 region: CASSQAYTDTQYF. CDR3 coding DNA: TGTGCCAGCAGTCAGGCCTACACAGATACGCAGTATTTT.

The rearrangement joins TRBV27 to TRBJ2-2; 8 nucleotides line up with TRBD2. Germline CDR1 MNHEY, CDR2 SMNVEV (reference sequence). Losses at the gene ends were 2 bases for V and 0 bases for J; bases not matched to a gene: 2. The CDR3 spans 16 residues. The CDR3 DNA reads as TGTGCCAGCAGTTTAAGGCGGGGGGCGAACACCGGGGAGCTGTTTTTT. It specifies CASSLRRGANTGELFF.

The chain uses TRBV2 and TRBJ2-2; D might be TRBD1 (6 bases). CDR1 is SNHLY, CDR2 FYNNEI, per germline. Trimming took 6 bases from V and 0 from J, leaving 14 bases between them. The CDR3 totals 16 residues. CDR3 bases: TGTGCCAGCAGGAAACAGGGAATCGCGAACACCGGGGAGCTGTTTTTT. This encodes CASRKQGIANTGELFF.

The CDR3 bases are TGTGCCAGCTCACCATTACAGGGGACTAACTATGGCTACACCTTC. Translation gives CASSPLQGTNYGYTF. The chain links TRBV18 to TRBJ1-2, with 7 bases fitting TRBD1. With 2 bases clipped from V and 0 bases from J, the junction kept 3 bases outside the gene matches. The length of the CDR3 is 15 residues. Germline V CDR1 and CDR2: KGHSH, LQKENI.

CDR3 DNA: TGTGCCAGCAGCTTGGGGGCCGGGACAGGGGGCGCGGAGACCCAGTACTTC. This translates into CASSLGAGTGGAETQYF. The rearrangement uses TRBV5-4 and TRBJ2-5, with 12 bases that match TRBD1. The CDR3 covers 17 residues. Germline CDR1 is SGHNT and CDR2 is YYREEE (reference sequence). Unmatched junction bases numbered 8, after V lost 0 bases and J lost 5 bases.